Shown below are 2 T cell receptor beta chains from a single sample sequenced in a study of blood T cell repertoires in COVID-19. The table came from immunoSEQ multiplex PCR; TCRdb's copy has only in-frame clones and leaves some out. The top ten hold about 3.2% of the sample, which has a few hundred thousand clones, roughly 80% seen once. Sequenced: peripheral blood. All receptors derive from a woman aged 18-29 years with acute or convalescent COVID-19.

The chain employs TRBV4-3 and TRBJ2-7; 8 nucleotides line up with TRBD2. Trimming cost V 4 bases and J 5 bases; bases outside gene matches: 4. CDR3 length equals 13 residues. Germline-derived CDR1 and CDR2 are LGHNA and YSLEER. Here the CDR3 DNA reads TGCGCCAGCAGCCTAGCGGGACGGGACGAGCAGTACTTC. This codes for CASSLAGRDEQYF.

The J gene is TRBJ2-3, the V gene TRBV5-1; D perhaps matches TRBD1 (5 bases). In germline, CDR1 is SGHRS, CDR2 YFSETQ. V was clipped by 2 bases and J by 2 bases, with 15 bases between them. CDR3 length: 16 residues. The CDR3 reads CASSFWKGRNTDTQYF. The CDR3 bases are TGCGCCAGCAGCTTTTGGAAGGGGCGAAACACAGATACGCAGTATTTT.